One sample yielded the 27 T cell receptor beta chains listed below, sequenced in a study of blood T cells in healthy people across ages. For the second PCR, which ran for roughly 7 to 11 cycles, a sample-barcoded 5' primer and a J-beta primer mix were used. TCRdb re-analysed the 5' RACE reads in MiXCR, keeping a single row per CDR3 protein. Of around 1,800,000 distinct CDR3 sequences listed, about 39% are singletons. Sequencing was performed on blood. The source of these receptors is a human donor in good health.

Concerning this clonotype: The junction and the germline gene differ at one end; a read error may be behind it. The rearrangement links TRBV7-2 to TRBJ2-7, with TRBD1 matching over 10 bases. CDR3 length: 15 residues. Germline V CDR1 and CDR2: SGHTA, FQGNSA. In DNA form, the CDR3 reads TGTGTCAGCAGCGTAGGACAGGGGGACGCCTACGAGCAGTACTTC. This encodes CVSSVGQGDAYEQYF. Combining the CDR3 with reference TRBV7-2 and TRBJ2-7 gives the whole variable domain GAGVSQSPSNKVTEKGKDVELRCDPISGHTALYWYRQSLGQGLEFLIYFQGNSAPDKSGLPSDRFSAERTGGSVSTLTIQRTQQEDSAVYLCVSSVGQGDAYEQYFGPGTRLTVT.

V is TRBV7-2 and J is TRBJ2-1, with 8 bases identical to TRBD2. Germline CDR1 and CDR2: SGHTA and FQGNSA. The trim removed 5 bases at V and 15 bases at J, leaving 12 bases unmatched. This CDR3 comprises 13 residues. This CDR3 reads CASSPMRGTRLFF. The CDR3 DNA is TGTGCCAGCAGCCCTATGAGAGGGACTAGACTGTTCTTC.

This clonotype was seen a handful of times. V and J are TRBV29-1 and TRBJ1-2; D not resolved. Germline-derived CDR1 and CDR2 are SQVTM and ANQGSEA. There are 15 residues in the CDR3. V was pared by 1 base and J by 3 bases, with 15 bases between. The CDR3 spells CSVEVDKTSHYGYTF. In DNA, the CDR3 is TGCAGCGTTGAAGTGGATAAGACATCACACTATGGCTACACCTTC.

In its sample, this clonotype was seen many times. This chain joins TRBV29-1 and TRBJ2-7, with D unresolved. Trimming removed 7 bases at V and 0 bases at J, with 10 bases between. The CDR3 length is 12 residues. Germline V gives CDR1 SQVTM, CDR2 ANQGSEA. CDR3 loop: CSGGWGSYEQYF. Here the CDR3 DNA reads TGCAGCGGTGGTTGGGGCTCCTACGAGCAGTACTTC.

This clonotype appeared a few times. This may come from a read error, since a much larger clone is one base off. The chain carries TRBV7-2 and TRBJ2-1; 9 bases are shared with TRBD2. Germline V gives CDR1 SGHTA, CDR2 FQGNSA. Unmatched junction bases numbered 2, after V lost 5 bases and J lost 3 bases. The CDR3 loop spans 14 amino acids. CDR3 amino acids: CASSASGVYNEQFF. CDR3 sequence (DNA): TGTGCCAGCAGCGCTAGCGGGGTCTACAATGAGCAGTTCTTC. The entire variable domain, with the rest obtained from reference TRBV7-2 and TRBJ2-1, is as follows: GAGVSQSPSNKVTEKGKDVELRCDPISGHTALYWYRQSLGQGLEFLIYFQGNSAPDKSGLPSDRFSAERTGGSVSTLTIQRTQQEDSAVYLCASSASGVYNEQFFGPGTRLTVL.

The chain links TRBV5-1 to TRBJ2-1; D not resolved. The CDR3 is made up of 14 amino acids. V dropped 3 bases and J dropped 7 bases, with 14 bases sitting between them. The germline CDR1 and CDR2 sequences are SGHRS and YFSETQ. CDR3 sequence: CASSSVTSLNEQFF. CDR3 sequence (DNA): TGCGCCAGCAGCTCGGTTACATCCCTTAATGAGCAGTTCTTC. Variable domain in full (rest from reference TRBV5-1 and TRBJ2-1): KAGVTQTPRYLIKTRGQQVTLSCSPISGHRSVSWYQQTPGQGLQFLFEYFSETQRNKGNFPGRFSGRQFSNSRSEMNVSTLELGDSALYLCASSSVTSLNEQFFGPGTRLTVL.

This clonotype has more than one count but fewer than ten. V gene TRBV9 combines with J gene TRBJ2-5, with TRBD2 matching over 7 bases. TRBJ2-7 explains the end of the DNA better; the J call may be wrong. The CDR3 is 14 amino acids. CDR1 and CDR2 from the germline V gene are SGDLS and YYNGEE. The DNA of the CDR3 is TGTGCCAGCAGCCCTCGGACTAGGTACAACGAGCAGTACTTC. Encoded protein: CASSPRTRYNEQYF.

The CDR3 DNA is TGCAGTGCTAGACGCGACCAGCTGGGACACAATGAGCAGTTCTTC. Amino acid sequence: CSARRDQLGHNEQFF. The chain recombines TRBV20-1 with TRBJ2-1; D tentatively reads TRBD1 or TRBD2 (5 bases each). Germline CDR1 and CDR2: DFQATT and SNEGSKA (reference sequence). V lost 2 bases and J lost 5, with 16 bases in between. The CDR3 has 15 amino acids.

The rearrangement uses TRBV5-6 and TRBJ2-3, with TRBD1 as a possible D gene (5 bases). The CDR3 length is 16 residues. CDR1 and CDR2 (germline): SGHDT, YYEEEE. Trimming took 6 bases from V and 0 from J, leaving 17 bases between them. CDR3 coding DNA: TGTGCCAGCACCCAGGGTTCCCGGGCTAGCACAGATACGCAGTATTTT. Translation gives CASTQGSRASTDTQYF.

V usage is TRBV2 and J usage is TRBJ1-2; D is possibly TRBD1 (6 bases). From germline, CDR1 is SNHLY and CDR2 FYNNEI. The CDR3 extends over 15 amino acids. Trimming removed 1 base from V and 3 bases from J, with 12 bases in between. For the CDR3, the DNA is TGTGCCAGCAGTGAAGACCTAACAGGGTACTATGGCTACACCTTC. Translated, it gives CASSEDLTGYYGYTF. Variable domain in full (rest from reference TRBV2 and TRBJ1-2): EPEVTQTPSHQVTQMGQEVILRCVPISNHLYFYWYRQILGQKVEFLVSFYNNEISEKSEIFDDQFSVERPDGSNFTLKIRSTKLEDSAMYFCASSEDLTGYYGYTFGSGTRLTVV.

This sequence joins TRBV4-1 and TRBJ1-2; D might be TRBD1 (6 bases). Looked up from germline, CDR1 is MGHRA and CDR2 is YSYEKL. The CDR3 runs 14 residues. The ends were cut back, 3 bases at V and 7 bases at J, with 15 bases in the middle. The DNA of the CDR3 is TGCGCCAGCAGCCAGGCCTCAGGGGTAGCTGGCTACACCTTC. This translates into CASSQASGVAGYTF.

This chain connects TRBV5-1 to TRBJ2-3, with D uncertain. CDR3 size: 15 residues. The germline V and J ends were trimmed by 0 bases and 0 bases, with 8 bases remaining between them. The V gene's germline CDR1 is SGHRS and CDR2 YFSETQ. The CDR3 DNA reads TGCGCCAGCAGCTTGGCCCGGCACAGCACAGATACGCAGTATTTT. This gives the protein CASSLARHSTDTQYF.

This clonotype was seen more than once but under ten times. This chain connects TRBV6-1 to TRBJ1-5; D is possibly TRBD1 (5 bases). The germline gives CDR1 MNHNS, CDR2 SASEGT. The CDR3 spans 16 residues. With 2 bases removed from V and 3 bases from J, the gap between germline ends came to 14 bases. The CDR3 loop reads CASSESVGRFNQPQHF. In DNA form, the CDR3 reads TGTGCCAGCAGTGAATCCGTGGGACGGTTCAATCAGCCCCAGCATTTT.

In its sample, this clonotype was seen a few times. The rearrangement links TRBV15 to TRBJ2-4; D is unclear. V was trimmed by 0 bases and J by 0 bases, leaving 18 bases between them. The CDR3 covers 19 residues. CDR1 is LNHNV and CDR2 is YYDKDF in the germline V gene (reference sequence). Here the CDR3 reads CATSRDRFKVQKAKNIQYF. The CDR3 DNA reads TGTGCCACCAGCAGAGATCGGTTCAAGGTTCAGAAAGCCAAAAACATTCAGTACTTC.

V gene TRBV6-5 combines with J gene TRBJ1-4, with 7 bases fitting TRBD1. From germline, CDR1 is MNHEY and CDR2 SVGAGI. The CDR3 consists of 15 residues. Losses at the gene ends were 4 bases for V and 11 bases for J; bases not matched to a gene: 13. The DNA of the CDR3 is TGTGCCAGCAGTTTCCAGGGCAGGGGGGGTCGGAAACTGTTTTTT. Translating it yields CASSFQGRGGRKLFF.

This rearrangement joins TRBV10-3 to TRBJ2-1; 13 nucleotides match TRBD2. Per the germline V gene, CDR1 is ENHRY and CDR2 is SYGVKD. V dropped 6 bases and J dropped 9; count of bases not matched to a gene: 8. The CDR3 consists of 15 residues. The CDR3 DNA is TGTGCCATCAGCCGGGGGACTAGCGGGGAGGGTGAGCAGTTCTTC. This codes for CAISRGTSGEGEQFF.

The rearrangement uses TRBV2 and TRBJ1-1; the D gene is possibly TRBD1 (5 bases). The V gene lost 3 bases and the J gene lost 4 bases, with 15 bases spanning the gap. Germline CDR1 reads SNHLY; CDR2 reads FYNNEI. The CDR3 has 15 amino acids. The CDR3 protein is CASSDPGRDSTEAFF. CDR3 coding DNA: TGTGCCAGCAGTGACCCGGGCAGGGATAGCACTGAAGCTTTCTTT.

This chain uses TRBV29-1 with TRBJ1-1; no clear D gene. This CDR3 comprises 13 residues. V lost 4 bases and J lost 1, with 10 bases in between. The germline V gene encodes CDR1 SQVTM and CDR2 ANQGSEA. The CDR3 here is CSVGWQQNTEAFF. The CDR3 DNA reads as TGCAGCGTTGGGTGGCAGCAGAACACTGAAGCTTTCTTT. Supplemented by reference TRBV29-1 and TRBJ1-1, the full variable domain reads SAVISQKPSRDICQRGTSLTIQCQVDSQVTMMFWYRQQPGQSLTLIATANQGSEATYESGFVIDKFPISRPNLTFSTLTVSNMSPEDSSIYLCSVGWQQNTEAFFGQGTRLTVV.

This clonotype has just one count. The rearrangement links TRBV9 to TRBJ2-5; 15 bases fit TRBD2. The CDR3 is 17 residues long. Germline CDR1 SGDLS, CDR2 YYNGEE. The trim removed 2 bases at V and 5 bases at J, leaving 7 bases unmatched. The chain's CDR3 is CASSVGTSGGLRETQYF. The CDR3 nucleotides read TGTGCCAGCAGCGTCGGGACTAGCGGGGGGCTTAGGGAGACCCAGTACTTC.

Ten or more counts support this clonotype. The junction differs from germline at one of its ends, possibly a read error. The chain joins TRBV7-3 to TRBJ2-7; D is unclear. Germline-derived CDR1 and CDR2 are SGHTA and FQGTGA. The CDR3 totals 13 residues. CDR3 sequence reads: CASSLNPTYEQYF. The CDR3 DNA reads as TGTGCTAGCAGCTTAAACCCTACCTACGAGCAGTACTTC. The full variable domain, with the rest looked up from reference TRBV7-3 and TRBJ2-7, is GAGVSQTPSNKVTEKGKYVELRCDPISGHTALYWYRQSLGQGPEFLIYFQGTGAADDSGLPNDRFFAVRPEGSVSTLKIQRTERGDSAVYLCASSLNPTYEQYFGPGTRLTVT.

The chain uses TRBV29-1 and TRBJ2-7; D may match TRBD1 or TRBD2 (5 bases each). Per the germline V gene, CDR1 is SQVTM and CDR2 is ANQGSEA. Trimming shortened V by 7 bases and J by 2 bases, and 21 bases separated the two germline ends. The CDR3 runs 15 residues. This CDR3 reads CSATGVRGPPYEQYF. In DNA form, the CDR3 reads TGCAGCGCCACCGGGGTTAGGGGACCCCCCTACGAGCAGTACTTC.

The J gene is TRBJ1-2, the V gene TRBV20-1; 9 nucleotides line up with TRBD1. The length of the CDR3 is 15 residues. With 0 bases clipped from V and 4 bases from J, the junction kept 6 bases outside the gene matches. From germline, CDR1 is DFQATT and CDR2 SNEGSKA (reference sequence). CDR3 DNA: TGCAGTGCTAGAGAACCCGGGACAGGGCTCTATGGCTACACCTTC. Translating it yields CSAREPGTGLYGYTF.

This chain links TRBV20-1 with TRBJ2-1; weak D call: TRBD1 (6 bases). CDR3 size: 14 residues. Germline V lookup: CDR1 DFQATT, CDR2 SNEGSKA (reference sequence). The V end was cut by 4 bases, the J end by 7 bases, with 17 bases between. The CDR3 region has the DNA TGCAGTGCTACCGAAAATTACAGGGCAAATGAGCAGTTCTTC. This gives the protein CSATENYRANEQFF.

V is TRBV5-1 and J is TRBJ2-5; TRBD1 or TRBD2 may be the D gene (5 bases each). CDR3 size: 12 residues. CDR1 and CDR2 from the germline V gene are SGHRS and YFSETQ. V dropped 7 bases and J dropped 4 bases, with 11 bases sitting between them. In nucleotides, the CDR3 is TGCGCCAGCGGAGCAGGGACAGAGACCCAGTACTTC. This gives the protein CASGAGTETQYF.

This clonotype was detected a few times. The chain recombines TRBV5-6 with TRBJ2-5, with 8 bases lining up with TRBD2. CDR3 size: 19 residues. Germline V gene sequence: CDR1 SGHDT, CDR2 YYEEEE. Trimming took 3 bases from V and 0 from J; bases not matched to a gene: 16. CDR3 in DNA: TGTGCCAGCAGCTCTATGTACTTTGAGGCGCGGGGGGACCAAGAGACCCAGTACTTC. Residues: CASSSMYFEARGDQETQYF.

In its sample, this clonotype was seen a few times. The chain is built from TRBV12-3 or TRBV12-4 and TRBJ2-3; TRBD2 might be the D (5 bases). V lost 5 bases and J lost 2, with 14 bases in between. The CDR3 loop spans 15 amino acids. The CDR3 protein is CASSRGLGNTDTQYF. In DNA form, the CDR3 reads TGTGCCAGCAGTCGAGGGCTGGGGAACACAGATACGCAGTATTTT.

The V call is TRBV4-2, the J call TRBJ2-7; D is perhaps TRBD1 or TRBD2 (5 bases each). V was pared by 1 base and J by 2 bases, with 18 bases between. The germline CDR1 and CDR2 sequences are LGHNA and YNFKEQ. There are 17 residues in the CDR3. The CDR3 is CASSQAGARRITYEQYF. The CDR3 DNA reads as TGTGCCAGCAGCCAAGCCGGGGCCCGGAGGATTACCTACGAGCAGTACTTC.